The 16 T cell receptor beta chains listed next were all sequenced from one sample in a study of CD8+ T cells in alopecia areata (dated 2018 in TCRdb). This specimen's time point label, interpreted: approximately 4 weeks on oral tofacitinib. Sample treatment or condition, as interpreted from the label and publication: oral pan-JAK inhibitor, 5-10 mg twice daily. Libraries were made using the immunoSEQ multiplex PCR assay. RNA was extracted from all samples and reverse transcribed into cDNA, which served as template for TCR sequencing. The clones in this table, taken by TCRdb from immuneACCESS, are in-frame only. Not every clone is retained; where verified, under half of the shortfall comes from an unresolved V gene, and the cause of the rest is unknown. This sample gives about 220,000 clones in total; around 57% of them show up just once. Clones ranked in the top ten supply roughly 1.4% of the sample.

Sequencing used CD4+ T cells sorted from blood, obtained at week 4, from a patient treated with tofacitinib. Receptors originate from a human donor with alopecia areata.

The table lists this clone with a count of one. The CDR3 is CASNRITGVDGYTF. CDR3 in DNA: TGTGCCAGCAACCGGATAACAGGAGTTGATGGCTACACCTTC. This chain joins TRBV9 and TRBJ1-2; D might be TRBD1 (5 bases). Trimming stripped 6 bases from V and 6 bases from J, with 18 bases between. Germline-derived CDR1 and CDR2 are SGDLS and YYNGEE. The CDR3 extends over 14 amino acids.

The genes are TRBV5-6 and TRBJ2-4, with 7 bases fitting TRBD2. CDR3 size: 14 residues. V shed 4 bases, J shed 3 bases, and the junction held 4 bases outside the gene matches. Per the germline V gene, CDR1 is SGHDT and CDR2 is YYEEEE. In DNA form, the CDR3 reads TGTGCCAGCAGCCGACGGGACTACAAAAACATTCAGTACTTC. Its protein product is CASSRRDYKNIQYF.

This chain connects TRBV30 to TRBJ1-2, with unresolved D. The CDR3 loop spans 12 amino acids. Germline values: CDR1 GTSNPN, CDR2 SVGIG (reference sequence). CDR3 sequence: CARRSGRDGYTF. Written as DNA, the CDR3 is TGTGCTCGGAGGTCCGGGAGGGATGGCTACACCTTC.

CDR3 DNA: TGTGCCAGTAGTCTCACCGGGACACTGAACACTGAAGCTTTCTTT. Translation: CASSLTGTLNTEAFF. V usage is TRBV19 and J usage is TRBJ1-1; TRBD1 might be the D (6 bases). With 5 bases removed from V and 0 bases from J, the gap between germline ends came to 13 bases. Germline values: CDR1 LNHDA, CDR2 SQIVND (reference sequence). This CDR3 comprises 15 residues. Based on the CDR3 plus reference TRBV19 and TRBJ1-1, the full variable domain is DGGITQSPKYLFRKEGQNVTLSCEQNLNHDAMYWYRQDPGQGLRLIYYSQIVNDFQKGDIAEGYSVSREKKESFPLTVTSAQKNPTAFYLCASSLTGTLNTEAFFGQGTRLTVV.

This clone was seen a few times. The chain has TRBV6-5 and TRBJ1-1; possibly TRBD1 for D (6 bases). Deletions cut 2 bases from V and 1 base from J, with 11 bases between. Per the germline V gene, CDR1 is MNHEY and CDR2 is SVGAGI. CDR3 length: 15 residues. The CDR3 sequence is CASSYAGAQNTEAFF. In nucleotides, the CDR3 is TGTGCCAGCAGTTACGCAGGGGCCCAGAACACTGAAGCTTTCTTT.

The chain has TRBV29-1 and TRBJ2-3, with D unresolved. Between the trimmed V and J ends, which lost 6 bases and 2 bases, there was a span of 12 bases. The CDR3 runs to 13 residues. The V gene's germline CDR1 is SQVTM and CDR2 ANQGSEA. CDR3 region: CSVQIKPTDTQYF. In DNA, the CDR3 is TGCAGCGTGCAAATTAAGCCCACAGATACGCAGTATTTT.

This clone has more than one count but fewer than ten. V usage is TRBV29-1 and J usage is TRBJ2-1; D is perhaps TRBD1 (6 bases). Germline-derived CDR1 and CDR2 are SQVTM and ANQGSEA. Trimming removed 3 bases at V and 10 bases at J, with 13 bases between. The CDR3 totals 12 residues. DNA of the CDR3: TGCAGCGTTGATTACAGGGTGGGAGAGCAGTTCTTC. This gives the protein CSVDYRVGEQFF.

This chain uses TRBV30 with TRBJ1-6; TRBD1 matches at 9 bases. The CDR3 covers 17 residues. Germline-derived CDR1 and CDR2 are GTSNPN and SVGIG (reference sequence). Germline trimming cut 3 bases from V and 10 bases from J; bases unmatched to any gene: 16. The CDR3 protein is CAWSLSKTTGGRSPLHF. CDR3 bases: TGTGCCTGGAGCCTTAGCAAAACCACAGGGGGCCGGTCACCCCTCCACTTT.

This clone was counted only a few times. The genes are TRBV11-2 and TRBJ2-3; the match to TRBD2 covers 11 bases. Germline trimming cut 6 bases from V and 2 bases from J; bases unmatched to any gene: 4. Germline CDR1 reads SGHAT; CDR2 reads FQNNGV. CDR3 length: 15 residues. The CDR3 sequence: CASRLAGAITDTQYF. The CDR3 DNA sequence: TGTGCCAGCAGACTAGCGGGGGCTATCACAGATACGCAGTATTTT.

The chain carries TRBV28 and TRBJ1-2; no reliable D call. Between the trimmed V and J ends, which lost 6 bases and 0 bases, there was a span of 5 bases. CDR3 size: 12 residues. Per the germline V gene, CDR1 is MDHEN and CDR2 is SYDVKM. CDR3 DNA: TGTGCCAGCAGCCTAGCTAACTATGGCTACACCTTC. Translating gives CASSLANYGYTF.

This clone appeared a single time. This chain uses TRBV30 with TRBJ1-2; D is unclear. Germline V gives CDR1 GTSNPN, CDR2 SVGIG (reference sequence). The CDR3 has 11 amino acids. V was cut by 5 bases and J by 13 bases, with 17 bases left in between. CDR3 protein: CAWGSPGRVTF. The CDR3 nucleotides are TGTGCCTGGGGATCCCCCGGGCGGGTCACCTTC.

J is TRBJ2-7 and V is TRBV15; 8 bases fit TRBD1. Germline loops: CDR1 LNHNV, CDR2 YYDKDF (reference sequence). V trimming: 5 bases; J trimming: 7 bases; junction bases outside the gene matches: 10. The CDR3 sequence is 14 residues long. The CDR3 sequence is CATSRRQGQEEQYF. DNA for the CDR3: TGTGCCACCAGCCGTCGACAGGGGCAAGAGGAGCAGTACTTC.

The CDR3 here is CASRNRQGARETQYF. CDR3 nucleotides: TGTGCCAGCAGGAACAGACAGGGGGCAAGAGAGACCCAGTACTTC. This chain joins TRBV6-5 and TRBJ2-5; 10 nucleotides align to TRBD1. The V gene end was trimmed by 6 bases and the J gene end by 4 bases; junction bases not matched to a gene: 8. This CDR3 has 15 amino acids. Per the germline V gene, CDR1 is MNHEY and CDR2 is SVGAGI.

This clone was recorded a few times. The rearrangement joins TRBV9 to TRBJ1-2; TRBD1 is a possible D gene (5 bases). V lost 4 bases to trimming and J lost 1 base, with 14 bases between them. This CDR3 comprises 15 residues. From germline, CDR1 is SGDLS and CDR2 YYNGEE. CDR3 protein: CASSSPQGLNYGYTF. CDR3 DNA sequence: TGTGCCAGCAGCTCCCCGCAGGGCCTTAACTATGGCTACACCTTC. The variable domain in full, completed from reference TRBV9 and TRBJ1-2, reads DSGVTQTPKHLITATGQRVTLRCSPRSGDLSVYWYQQSLDQGLQFLIQYYNGEERAKGNILERFSAQQFPDLHSELNLSSLELGDSALYFCASSSPQGLNYGYTFGSGTRLTVV.

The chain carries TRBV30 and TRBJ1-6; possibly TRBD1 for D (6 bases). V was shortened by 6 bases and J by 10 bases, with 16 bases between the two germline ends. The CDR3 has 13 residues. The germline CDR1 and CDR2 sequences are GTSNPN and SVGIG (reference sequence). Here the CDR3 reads CACLGAPGSPLHF. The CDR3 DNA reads TGTGCCTGCCTGGGGGCCCCAGGGTCACCCCTCCACTTT.

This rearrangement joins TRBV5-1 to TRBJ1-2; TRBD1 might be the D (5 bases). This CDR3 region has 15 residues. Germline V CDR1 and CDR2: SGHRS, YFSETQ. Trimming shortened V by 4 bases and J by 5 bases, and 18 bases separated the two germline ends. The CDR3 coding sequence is TGCGCCAGCAGCCCGGTGGGGGGAATACGTTATGGCTACACCTTC. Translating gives CASSPVGGIRYGYTF.